The clone carrying this T cell receptor (beta chain) showed up just once. V was trimmed by 5 bases and J by 1 base, leaving 8 bases between them. Germline CDR1 KGHSH, CDR2 LQKENI. The CDR3 loop spans 13 amino acids. This record comes from a study of OX40 agonist ivuxolimab in advanced cancers. Using immunoSEQ multiplex PCR, the repertoire was profiled, and TCRdb retains in-frame clones only, with some absent. This table has tens of thousands of clones, roughly 80% appearing once. J is TRBJ1-1 and V is TRBV18, with no clear D. This TCR derives from an adult with an advanced solid tumor such as melanoma, head and neck, liver or kidney cancer. The input for sequencing was CD4+ or CD8+ T cells sorted from blood, taken in a trial of the OX40 agonist ivuxolimab. DNA of the CDR3: TGTGCCAGCTCATCGGGGTGGAACACTGAAGCTTTCTTT. It codes for CASSSGWNTEAFF.